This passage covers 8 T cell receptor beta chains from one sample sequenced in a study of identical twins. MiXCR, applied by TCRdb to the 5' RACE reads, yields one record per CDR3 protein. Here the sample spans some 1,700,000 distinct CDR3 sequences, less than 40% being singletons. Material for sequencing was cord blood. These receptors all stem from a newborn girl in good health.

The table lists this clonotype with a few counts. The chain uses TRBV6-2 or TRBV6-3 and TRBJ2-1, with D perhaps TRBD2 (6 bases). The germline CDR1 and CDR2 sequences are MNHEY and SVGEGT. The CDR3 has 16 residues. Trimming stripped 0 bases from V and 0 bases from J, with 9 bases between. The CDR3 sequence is CASSYSEDYSYNEQFF. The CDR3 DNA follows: TGTGCCAGCAGTTACTCCGAGGACTACTCCTACAATGAGCAGTTCTTC.

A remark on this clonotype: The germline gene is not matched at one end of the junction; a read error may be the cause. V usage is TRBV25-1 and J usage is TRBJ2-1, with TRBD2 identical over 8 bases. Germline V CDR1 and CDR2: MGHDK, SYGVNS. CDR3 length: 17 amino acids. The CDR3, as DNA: TGTGCCTGCAGTCCATTAGTAGCGGGAACAGCATACAATGAGCAGTTCTTC. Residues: CACSPLVAGTAYNEQFF.

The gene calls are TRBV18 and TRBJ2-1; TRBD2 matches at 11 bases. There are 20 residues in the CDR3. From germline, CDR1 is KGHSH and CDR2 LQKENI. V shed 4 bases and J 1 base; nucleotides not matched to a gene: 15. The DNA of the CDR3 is TGTGCCAGCTCACTAACGGGACTAGCGGTAGGGGGCCGATCCTACAATGAGCAGTTCTTC. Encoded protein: CASSLTGLAVGGRSYNEQFF.

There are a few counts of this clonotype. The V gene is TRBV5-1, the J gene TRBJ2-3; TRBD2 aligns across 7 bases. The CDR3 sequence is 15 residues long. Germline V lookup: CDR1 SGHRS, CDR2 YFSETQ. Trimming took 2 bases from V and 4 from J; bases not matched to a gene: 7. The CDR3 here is CASSLGGRGPDTQYF. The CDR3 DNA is TGCGCCAGCAGCTTAGGCGGGAGAGGACCAGATACGCAGTATTTT. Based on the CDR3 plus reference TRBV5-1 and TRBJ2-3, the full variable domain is KAGVTQTPRYLIKTRGQQVTLSCSPISGHRSVSWYQQTPGQGLQFLFEYFSETQRNKGNFPGRFSGRQFSNSRSEMNVSTLELGDSALYLCASSLGGRGPDTQYFGPGTRLTVL.

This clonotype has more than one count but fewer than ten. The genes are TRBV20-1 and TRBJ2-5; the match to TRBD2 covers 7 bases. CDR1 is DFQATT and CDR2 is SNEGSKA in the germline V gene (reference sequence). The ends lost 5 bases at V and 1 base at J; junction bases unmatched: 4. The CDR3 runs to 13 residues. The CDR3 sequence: CSAGLVVQETQYF. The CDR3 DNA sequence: TGCAGTGCTGGACTAGTTGTCCAAGAGACCCAGTACTTC.

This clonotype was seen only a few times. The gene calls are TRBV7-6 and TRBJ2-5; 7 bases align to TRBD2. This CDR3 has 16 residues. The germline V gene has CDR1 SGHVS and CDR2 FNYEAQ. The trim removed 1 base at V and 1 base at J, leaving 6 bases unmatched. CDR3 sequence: CASSLVAGVAQETQYF. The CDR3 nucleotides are TGTGCCAGCAGCTTAGTGGCGGGAGTGGCCCAAGAGACCCAGTACTTC.

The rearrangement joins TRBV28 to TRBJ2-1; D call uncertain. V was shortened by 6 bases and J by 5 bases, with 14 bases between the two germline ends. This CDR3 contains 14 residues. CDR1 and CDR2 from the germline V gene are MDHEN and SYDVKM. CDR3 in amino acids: CASRPGRLNNEQFF. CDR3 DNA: TGTGCCAGCAGACCCGGACGGCTGAACAATGAGCAGTTCTTC.

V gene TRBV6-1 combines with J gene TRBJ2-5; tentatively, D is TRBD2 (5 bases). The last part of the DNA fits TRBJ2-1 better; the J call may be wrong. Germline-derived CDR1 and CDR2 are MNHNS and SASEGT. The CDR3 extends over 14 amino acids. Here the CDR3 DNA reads TGTGCCAGCAGTGAAGCAAGGGCCGGGGAGACCCAGTTCTTC. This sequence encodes CASSEARAGETQFF.